The source of this TCR beta chain is a study of response to subunit inactivated influenza vaccine. Using its own MiXCR run on the RT-PCR reads, TCRdb lists one record per CDR3 protein. Altogether some 540,000 distinct CDR3 sequences are present, roughly a quarter being singletons, with the ten largest covering approximately 3%. A further study also used this sample, focusing on T cells expressing NK-cell markers. That report notes: Template switching by 5'RACE with UMIs generated the TCR beta cDNA.

The TCR originated in a man between 50 and 59 years old who received an inactivated influenza vaccine. Sequenced material: CD4+ T cells sorted from PBMCs, taken 11 to 12 days after vaccination.

The DNA of the CDR3 is TGTGCCAGCAGTTACGCACGACTAGCGGGAAACTACGAGCAGTACTTC. Its translation: CASSYARLAGNYEQYF. V gene TRBV6-2 or TRBV6-3 combines with J gene TRBJ2-7; 11 bases are a match to TRBD2. The trim removed 2 bases at V and 3 bases at J, leaving 6 bases unmatched. CDR1 and CDR2 from the germline V gene are MNHEY and SVGEGT. The CDR3 runs 16 residues.